Sequencing of this T cell receptor beta chain was carried out in a study of beta chain features in type 1 diabetes. Overall study findings and caveats: Patients' naive, central memory and regulatory TCRB repertoires appeared more alike than those of healthy donors.

Isolated RNA was reverse transcribed in full, so expressed TCRB transcripts were sequenced. Profiled with immunoSEQ multiplex PCR; TCRdb holds only in-frame clones, not every one. The repertoire holds 900,000 or so clones, with 15% to 20% as singletons. V was pared by 0 bases and J by 0 bases, with 18 bases between. The CDR3 loop spans 18 amino acids. Germline V lookup: CDR1 MNHEY, CDR2 SMNVEV (reference sequence). Comments on this clone: Its antigen is as yet unknown.

The sequencing sample was made of naive CD4+ T cells from blood. This receptor was taken from a woman between 18 and 29 years old in good health. The V and J genes are TRBV27 and TRBJ2-7, with no clear D. The CDR3 DNA is TGTGCCAGCAGTTTATCGCCCCCGAGGATCTCCAGCTCCTACGAGCAGTACTTC. Residues: CASSLSPPRISSSYEQYF.